What follows is one T cell receptor (beta chain) and its context. The target antigen is unknown. Healthy Caucasian individuals made up all the donors. This sample is part of a study of identical twins. Study results and caveats: Excess twin sharing in beta out-of-frame sequences was weaker. Modeled out-of-frame TCR alpha sharing in monozygotic twins fell below observed levels.

MiXCR was run by TCRdb on the 5' RACE reads, yielding one entry per CDR3 protein. The data show under 300,000 distinct CDR3 sequences, with over 13% seen just once and around 8.9% held by the top ten. This CDR3 has 15 amino acids. Germline CDR1 and CDR2: SGHRS and YFSETQ. Trimming cost V 7 bases and J 3 bases; bases outside gene matches: 10. The chain links TRBV5-1 to TRBJ1-5; TRBD1 aligns across 7 bases. This sequence originates from a woman between 18 and 29 years old in good health. The material sequenced was memory (CD45RO+) T cells sorted from blood. The CDR3 sequence: CASSIEGQFNQPQHF. In DNA form, the CDR3 reads TGCGCCAGCTCCATCGAGGGACAGTTCAATCAGCCCCAGCATTTT.